This passage covers 21 T cell receptor beta chains from one sample sequenced in a study of beta chain features in type 1 diabetes. Study-wide results and caveats: TCRB CDR3s were moderately but significantly shorter in Type 1 diabetes patients in all four CD4+ subsets.

Their antigens remain unidentified. The whole isolated RNA underwent reverse transcription, so sequencing captured expressed TCRB transcripts. The data were produced by immunoSEQ multiplex PCR, yet TCRdb's version contains in-frame clones alone and is incomplete. The sample lists under 200,000 clones, 10% seen once, with more than 0.45% in the top ten. The sequenced material came from central memory CD4+ T cells from blood. Receptors originate from a man aged 30 to 45 with type 1 diabetes.

This clone was picked up a small number of times. This chain uses TRBV25-1 with TRBJ1-1, with a weak D call TRBD1 (5 bases). This CDR3 has 15 amino acids. The germline gives CDR1 MGHDK, CDR2 SYGVNS. Trimming stripped 8 bases from V and 1 base from J, with 17 bases between. The chain's CDR3 is CASVPLLGQNTEAFF. DNA for the CDR3: TGTGCCAGCGTTCCCCTCCTGGGGCAGAACACTGAAGCTTTCTTT.

The chain has TRBV11-2 and TRBJ2-1; a possible D gene is TRBD1 (6 bases). This CDR3 has 13 residues. Germline loops: CDR1 SGHAT, CDR2 FQNNGV. The V end lost 1 base, the J end lost 7 bases, and 8 bases lay between the germline ends. The CDR3 is CASSLAGANEQFF. The CDR3 region has the DNA TGTGCCAGCAGCTTAGCAGGGGCAAATGAGCAGTTCTTC.

V usage is TRBV5-1 and J usage is TRBJ2-7; D unresolved. V lost 1 base to trimming and J lost 3 bases, with 11 bases between them. CDR3 length: 14 amino acids. The germline CDR1 and CDR2 sequences are SGHRS and YFSETQ. CDR3 sequence: CASSLHLSGYEQYF. DNA for the CDR3: TGCGCCAGCAGCTTGCACCTCTCCGGCTACGAGCAGTACTTC.

This clone was seen only a few times. The chain combines TRBV7-3 with TRBJ2-2; weak D call: TRBD2 (5 bases). CDR1 SGHTA and CDR2 FQGTGA come from the germline V gene. The CDR3 runs 15 residues. V was cut by 2 bases and J by 1 base, with 8 bases left in between. The CDR3 DNA reads TGTGCCAGCAGCTTAGCGGCGGGGAACACCGGGGAGCTGTTTTTT. Protein sequence: CASSLAAGNTGELFF. The full variable domain, its missing parts supplied by reference TRBV7-3 and TRBJ2-2, is GAGVSQTPSNKVTEKGKYVELRCDPISGHTALYWYRQSLGQGPEFLIYFQGTGAADDSGLPNDRFFAVRPEGSVSTLKIQRTERGDSAVYLCASSLAAGNTGELFFGEGSRLTVL.

The table lists this clone with a few counts. The chain combines TRBV7-9 with TRBJ2-6; D call uncertain. Between the trimmed V and J ends, which lost 3 bases and 4 bases, there was a span of 10 bases. The CDR3 length is 15 residues. Germline V gene lookup returns CDR1 SEHNR and CDR2 FQNEAQ (reference sequence). Written as DNA, the CDR3 is TGTGCCAGCAGCTTGGCGGAAGGAGGGGCCAACGTCCTGACTTTC. Translated: CASSLAEGGANVLTF.

This clone turned up a few times. This sequence joins TRBV5-4 and TRBJ1-2; TRBD1 matches 10 bases. This CDR3 has 15 amino acids. Germline CDR1 and CDR2: SGHNT and YYREEE (reference sequence). The V gene end was trimmed by 3 bases and the J gene end by 7 bases; junction bases not matched to a gene: 9. CDR3: CASSSTGGAGFGYTF. The DNA of the CDR3 is TGTGCCAGCAGCTCGACAGGGGGCGCAGGGTTTGGCTACACCTTC. The full variable domain, its missing parts supplied by reference TRBV5-4 and TRBJ1-2, is ETGVTQSPTHLIKTRGQQVTLRCSSQSGHNTVSWYQQALGQGPQFIFQYYREEENGRGNFPPRFSGLQFPNYSSELNVNALELDDSALYLCASSSTGGAGFGYTFGSGTRLTVV.

V gene TRBV5-6 combines with J gene TRBJ2-4; possible D gene TRBD2, 6 bases. CDR3 length: 15 amino acids. Trimming removed 0 bases at V and 1 base at J, with 8 bases between. Germline V gene lookup returns CDR1 SGHDT and CDR2 YYEEEE. The CDR3 here is CASSLVGGAKNIQYF. DNA of the CDR3: TGTGCCAGCAGCTTGGTAGGAGGGGCCAAAAACATTCAGTACTTC.

Only a few counts were recorded for this clone. This chain connects TRBV4-3 to TRBJ2-7, with D perhaps TRBD2 (5 bases). V was shortened by 0 bases and J by 2 bases, with 14 bases between the two germline ends. The germline V gene encodes CDR1 LGHNA and CDR2 YSLEER. This CDR3 spans 16 amino acids. CDR3 nucleotide sequence: TGCGCCAGCAGCCAAGATCATCAGACGACTACCTACGAGCAGTACTTC. This encodes CASSQDHQTTTYEQYF.

The chain couples TRBV11-2 to TRBJ2-5; D gene ambiguous. V lost 4 bases and J 5 bases, leaving 14 bases between the germline ends. The CDR3 length is 14 residues. The germline CDR1 and CDR2 sequences are SGHAT and FQNNGV. As DNA, the CDR3 is TGTGCCAGCAGCTCCTTGGGCTTCCGGGAGACCCAGTACTTC. Its protein product is CASSSLGFRETQYF.

This clone was counted between two and nine times. This sequence joins TRBV20-1 and TRBJ2-1; D possibly corresponds to TRBD1 (6 bases). Germline CDR1 is DFQATT and CDR2 is SNEGSKA (reference sequence). CDR3 length: 11 amino acids. Trimming left V 3 bases short and J 12 bases short, with 12 bases between. The CDR3 DNA follows: TGCAGTGCTAGTGCGAACAGGGTGCAGTTCTTC. It specifies CSASANRVQFF.

This clone turned up a few times. The chain couples TRBV14 to TRBJ2-1; D is perhaps TRBD2 (5 bases). Germline values: CDR1 SGHDN, CDR2 FVKESK. V was pared by 3 bases and J by 2 bases, with 8 bases between. This CDR3 is built from 14 residues. CDR3 sequence (DNA): TGTGCCAGCAGCCAGGTTAGCGCCTACAATGAGCAGTTCTTC. Encoded protein: CASSQVSAYNEQFF.

This clone was detected a few times. This sequence joins TRBV5-4 and TRBJ2-1; 13 bases are a match to TRBD2. The CDR3 sequence is 15 residues long. Germline V lookup: CDR1 SGHNT, CDR2 YYREEE (reference sequence). Trimming removed 4 bases from V and 5 bases from J; junction bases left unmatched: 3. The DNA for the CDR3 is TGTGCCAGCAGCGCGGGACTAGCGGGAAACAATGAGCAGTTCTTC. Encoded protein: CASSAGLAGNNEQFF.

This clone appeared a few times. The chain joins TRBV5-4 to TRBJ2-5, with 7 nucleotides matching TRBD2. The trim removed 0 bases at V and 3 bases at J, leaving 5 bases unmatched. Germline V gene lookup returns CDR1 SGHNT and CDR2 YYREEE (reference sequence). This CDR3 spans 15 amino acids. The CDR3 bases are TGTGCCAGCAGCTTGGGGGAGGGAAGAGAAGAGACCCAGTACTTC. It translates to CASSLGEGREETQYF.

V gene TRBV4-3 combines with J gene TRBJ1-2, with D possibly TRBD1 on 5 matching bases. The CDR3 totals 15 residues. Between the trimmed V and J ends, which lost 1 base and 5 bases, there was a span of 14 bases. CDR1 is LGHNA and CDR2 is YSLEER in the germline V gene. This CDR3 reads CASSQVSWGEYGYTF. Written as DNA, the CDR3 is TGCGCCAGCAGCCAAGTTTCGTGGGGGGAATATGGCTACACCTTC.

This clone has only a few counts. The chain employs TRBV7-2 and TRBJ2-3; the D gene is possibly TRBD2 (6 bases). V dropped 4 bases and J dropped 3 bases, with 11 bases sitting between them. Germline-derived CDR1 and CDR2 are SGHTA and FQGNSA. CDR3 length: 14 residues. CDR3 loop: CASSWRDRTDTQYF. The CDR3 DNA reads as TGTGCCAGCAGCTGGAGGGACCGTACAGATACGCAGTATTTT.

This clone was counted ten times or more. The chain links TRBV28 to TRBJ1-5; TRBD1 agrees at 10 bases. From germline, CDR1 is MDHEN and CDR2 SYDVKM. V lost 5 bases, J lost 2 bases, and 9 bases stayed unmatched. CDR3 size: 17 residues. The CDR3 nucleotides are TGTGCCAGCAGTCCCGGGACAGGGGCTGGTGGCAATCAGCCCCAGCATTTT. This sequence encodes CASSPGTGAGGNQPQHF.

The chain couples TRBV9 to TRBJ2-7; D may be TRBD2 (6 bases). The CDR3 is 15 amino acids. In germline, CDR1 is SGDLS, CDR2 YYNGEE. Trimming shortened V by 0 bases and J by 1 base, and 11 bases separated the two germline ends. The CDR3 protein is CASSVGDGRSYEQYF. The CDR3 DNA sequence: TGTGCCAGCAGCGTAGGTGACGGGAGATCCTACGAGCAGTACTTC.

The chain couples TRBV19 to TRBJ2-1; 7 bases line up with TRBD2. This CDR3 is 12 amino acids long. Germline V gene data show CDR1 as LNHDA and CDR2 as SQIVND (reference sequence). The V gene end was trimmed by 9 bases and the J gene end by 11 bases; junction bases not matched to a gene: 10. The CDR3 spells CASNPQAGQQFF. The CDR3 coding sequence is TGTGCCAGCAACCCCCAAGCGGGACAGCAGTTCTTC.

The gene calls are TRBV6-6 and TRBJ2-7, with 7 bases identical to TRBD1. Per the germline V gene, CDR1 is MNHNY and CDR2 is SVGAGI (reference sequence). This CDR3 region has 15 residues. Unmatched junction bases numbered 7, after V lost 5 bases and J lost 0 bases. CDR3 bases: TGTGCCAGCAGTCTCCGGGACAGACGCTCCTACGAGCAGTACTTC. The encoded protein is CASSLRDRRSYEQYF.

This clone has only a few counts. The J gene is TRBJ1-1, the V gene TRBV4-1; 8 positions agree with TRBD1. J gave up 5 bases and V 0 bases, and 5 bases lay outside the gene matches. Germline CDR1 and CDR2: MGHRA and YSYEKL. The CDR3 totals 15 residues. The CDR3 sequence is CASSQENRGITEAFF. For the CDR3, the DNA is TGCGCCAGCAGCCAAGAAAACAGGGGGATAACTGAAGCTTTCTTT.

This clone was seen more than once but under ten times. The chain's CDR3 is CASSADRSSYNEQFF. In DNA, the CDR3 is TGTGCCAGCAGCGCGGACAGGAGCTCCTACAATGAGCAGTTCTTC. The chain combines TRBV9 with TRBJ2-1, with TRBD1 identical over 7 bases. V shed 3 bases, J shed 0 bases, and the junction held 3 bases outside the gene matches. The V gene's germline CDR1 is SGDLS and CDR2 YYNGEE. CDR3 length equals 15 residues. Filled out from reference TRBV9 and TRBJ2-1, the complete variable domain reads DSGVTQTPKHLITATGQRVTLRCSPRSGDLSVYWYQQSLDQGLQFLIQYYNGEERAKGNILERFSAQQFPDLHSELNLSSLELGDSALYFCASSADRSSYNEQFFGPGTRLTVL.